The clone carrying this TCR beta chain was detected only a few times. The second PCR ran about 7 to 12 cycles with a sample-barcoded 5' primer and J-beta primers. Each CDR3 protein gets one entry after TCRdb re-called the 5' RACE reads with MiXCR. The table has about 1.6 million distinct CDR3 sequences, around 35% seen once. A minimum of 7 million PBMCs was isolated per sample. Total RNA extraction produced at least 6 micrograms (per sample) for the study. This CDR3 comprises 17 residues. The ends were cut back, 6 bases at V and 1 base at J, with 20 bases in the middle. Germline-derived CDR1 and CDR2 are MNHEY and SVGEGT. This specimen comes from a study of blood T cells in healthy people across ages. Overall study context: Using template switching, researchers captured about one barcoded beta molecule for each two T cells.

This TCR derives from a woman aged 30 to 39 in good health. Specimen: blood. The chain uses TRBV6-2 or TRBV6-3 and TRBJ2-3; TRBD1 might be the D (5 bases). The CDR3 is CASSTPFKGQGTDTQYF. The CDR3 nucleotides are TGTGCCAGCAGCACCCCTTTCAAGGGGCAGGGCACAGATACGCAGTATTTT.